Below, one T cell receptor beta chain is given with its context. The antigen is unknown. Vbeta (60) and Jbeta (13) primers were used in the PCR. Clones were read by immunoSEQ multiplex PCR, and TCRdb kept only the in-frame ones, dropping some. The table lists over 130,000 clones, about 76% of them singletons. These data originate in a study of cytomegalovirus exposure and HLA in healthy donors. Study overall: Among the 398 genotyped donors, 70% to 90% were placed in the Caucasian-associated ancestry cluster. General observations from the study: It emerged from a later analysis that several of the most significant clusters appeared to be linked to common viral pathogens.

The CDR3 consists of 16 residues. Trimming cost V 5 bases and J 5 bases, with 22 bases left between them. From germline, CDR1 is SGHTA and CDR2 FQGNSA. The sample consisted of PBMCs. The rearrangement uses TRBV7-2 and TRBJ2-7; TRBD2 might be the D (5 bases). This TCR was recovered from a human donor in good health. The CDR3 loop reads CASSPPRGKGWDEQYF. In DNA, the CDR3 is TGTGCCAGCAGCCCCCCCCGAGGGAAGGGATGGGACGAGCAGTACTTC.